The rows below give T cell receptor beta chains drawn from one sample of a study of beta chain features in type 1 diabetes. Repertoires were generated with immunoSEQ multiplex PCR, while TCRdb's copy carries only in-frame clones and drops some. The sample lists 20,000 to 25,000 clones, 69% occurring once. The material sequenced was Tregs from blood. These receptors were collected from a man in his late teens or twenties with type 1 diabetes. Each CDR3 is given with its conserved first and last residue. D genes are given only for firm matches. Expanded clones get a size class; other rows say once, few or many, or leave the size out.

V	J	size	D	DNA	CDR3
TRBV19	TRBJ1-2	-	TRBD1	TGTGCCAGTACACAGGGGTTCGACTATGGCTACACCTTC	CASTQGFDYGYTF
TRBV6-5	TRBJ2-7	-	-	TGTGCCAGCAGTCGCGGAGACGATCGCCACGAGCAGTACTTC	CASSRGDDRHEQYF
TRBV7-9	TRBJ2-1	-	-	TGTGCCAGCAGCTCGGGGGTTGAGCAGTTCTTC	CASSSGVEQFF
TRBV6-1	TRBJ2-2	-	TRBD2	TGTGCCAGCAGGGGGACTAGCGGGCTCAACGGGGAGCTGTTTTTT	CASRGTSGLNGELFF
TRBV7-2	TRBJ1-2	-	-	TGTGCCAGCAGCTTAGCGCGGACCACAGGAGGCTACACCTTC	CASSLARTTGGYTF
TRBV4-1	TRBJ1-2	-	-	TGCGCCAGCAGCACTTCACTGGGCAGCAACTATGGCTACACCTTC	CASSTSLGSNYGYTF
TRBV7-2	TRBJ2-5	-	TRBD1	TGTGCCAGCAGCCCGAATATAGGGGGCGGTGAGACCCAGTACTTC	CASSPNIGGGETQYF
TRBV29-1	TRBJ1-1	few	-	TGCAGCGTTGTGAGGACAGCGAACACTGAAGCTTTCTTT	CSVVRTANTEAFF
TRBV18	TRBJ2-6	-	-	TGTGCCAGCTCACCCCTCTTCGCCAACGTCCTGACTTTC	CASSPLFANVLTF
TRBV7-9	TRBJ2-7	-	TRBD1	TGTGCCAGCAGCTCCAGGACAGGAAAGCCCTACGAGCAGTACTTC	CASSSRTGKPYEQYF
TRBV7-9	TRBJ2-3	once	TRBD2	TGTGCCAGCAGTTCGTGGCGGGACTACTCAGATACGCAGTATTTT	CASSSWRDYSDTQYF
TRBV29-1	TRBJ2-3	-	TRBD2	TGCAGCGTTAACGTAGCGGGAGTTTCAGATACGCAGTATTTT	CSVNVAGVSDTQYF
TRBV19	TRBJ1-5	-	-	TGTGCCAGTAGTATGGCAGTGAATCAGCCCCAGCATTTT	CASSMAVNQPQHF
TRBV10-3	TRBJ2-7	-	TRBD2	TGTGCCACCAGGCCCTCTAGCGGGGGGGCCAGGGAGCAGTACTTC	CATRPSSGGAREQYF
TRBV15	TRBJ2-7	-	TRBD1	TGTGCCACCAGCAGAGATCCCGGGACAGGGGGCCACGAGCAGTACTTC	CATSRDPGTGGHEQYF
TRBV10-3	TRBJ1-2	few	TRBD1	TGTGCCATCAGTGAGTGGTCAGGGGGCAACTATGGCTACACCTTC	CAISEWSGGNYGYTF
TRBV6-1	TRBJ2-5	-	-	TGTGCCAGCAGTGTAAGGGGTCCAGAGACCCAGTACTTC	CASSVRGPETQYF
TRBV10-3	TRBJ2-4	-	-	TGTGCCATCAGTGAGGCGGCCAGGTGGGGCAACTACAAAAACATTCAGTACTTC	CAISEAARWGNYKNIQYF
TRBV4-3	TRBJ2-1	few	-	TGCGCCAGCAGCCAGTATAAGGACTTCTTGAGCTCCTACAATGAGCAGTTCTTC	CASSQYKDFLSSYNEQFF
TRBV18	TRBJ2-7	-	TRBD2	TGTGCCAGCTCACTATCCGGGACTAGCGATTCCTACGAGCAGTACTTC	CASSLSGTSDSYEQYF
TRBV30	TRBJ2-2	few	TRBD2	TGTGCCTGGAGGCCTACTAGCGCCGGGGAGCTGTTTTTT	CAWRPTSAGELFF
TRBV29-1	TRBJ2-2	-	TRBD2	TGCAGCGATCCTTTGAGTCTAGCGGGAGACACCGGGGAGCTGTTTTTT	CSDPLSLAGDTGELFF
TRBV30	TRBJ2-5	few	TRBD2	TGTGCCTGGAAACCCCCTGGCGGGAGATTCGAGACCCAGTACTTC	CAWKPPGGRFETQYF
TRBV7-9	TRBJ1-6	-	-	TGTGCCAGCAGCCATTGGACAGCAGCAGTTAATTCACCCCTCCACTTT	CASSHWTAAVNSPLHF
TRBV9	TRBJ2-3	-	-	TGTGCCAGCAGCCCAGGAATTGGGGCCTTTCTCACAGATACGCAGTATTTT	CASSPGIGAFLTDTQYF
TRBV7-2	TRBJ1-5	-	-	TGTGCCAGCAGCTATCAGGGAAGCAATCAGCCCCAGCATTTT	CASSYQGSNQPQHF
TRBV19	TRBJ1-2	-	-	TGTGCCAGCCGGGGGGGCGAGTCTGGCTACACCTTC	CASRGGESGYTF
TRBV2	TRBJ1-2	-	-	TGTGCCAGCAGTCATGGAGGCCCAGCTAACTATGGCTACACCTTC	CASSHGGPANYGYTF
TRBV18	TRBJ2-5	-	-	TGTGCCAGCTCACCCGGGCCGGGGGAGACCCAGTACTTC	CASSPGPGETQYF
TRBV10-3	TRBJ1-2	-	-	TGTGCCATCACTCAAGCGGCAGCATATGGCTACACCTTC	CAITQAAAYGYTF
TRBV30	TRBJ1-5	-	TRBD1	TGTGCCTGGAGCCGCGACAGGGGGCCCTTTTATAGCAATCAGCCCCAGCATTTT	CAWSRDRGPFYSNQPQHF
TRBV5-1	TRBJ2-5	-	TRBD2	TGCGCCAGCAGCGCGGGAGGGCGCGGAGAGACCCAGTACTTC	CASSAGGRGETQYF
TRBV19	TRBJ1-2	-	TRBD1	TGTGCCAGTAGGGAACAGGGGGCCAGCAACTATGGCTACACCTTC	CASREQGASNYGYTF
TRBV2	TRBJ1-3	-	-	TGTGCCAGCAGGGGGGCATCTGGAAACACCATATATTTT	CASRGASGNTIYF
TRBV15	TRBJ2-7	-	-	TGTGCCACCAGCAGTGGCAGGGTAAACTACGAGCAGTACTTC	CATSSGRVNYEQYF
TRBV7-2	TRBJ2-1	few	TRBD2	TGTGCCAGCAGCTCAGGGACACTAGCGGGGAGCTCCTACAATGAGCAGTTCTTC	CASSSGTLAGSSYNEQFF
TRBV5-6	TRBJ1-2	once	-	TGTGCCAGCAGGAGGACAGCCAACTATGGCTACACCTTC	CASRRTANYGYTF
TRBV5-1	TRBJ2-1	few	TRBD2	TGCGCCAGCAGCGCAATGATCGGGGGGGCCTACAATGAGCAGTTCTTC	CASSAMIGGAYNEQFF
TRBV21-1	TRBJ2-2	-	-	TGTGCCAGCAGCTTCCGGACAGGGGGGGGGACCGGGGAGCTGTTTTTT	CASSFRTGGGTGELFF
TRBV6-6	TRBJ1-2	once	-	TGTGCCAGCAGAGGGGGGGCAGGCTATGGCTACACCTTC	CASRGGAGYGYTF
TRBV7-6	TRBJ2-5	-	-	TGTGCCAGCAGCGGGGGAGGATCAGTACAAGAGACCCAGTACTTC	CASSGGGSVQETQYF
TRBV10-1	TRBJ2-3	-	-	TGCGCCAGCAGTCGAGGAGGTACAGATACGCAGTATTTT	CASSRGGTDTQYF
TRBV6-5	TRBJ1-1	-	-	TGTGCCAGCGGAGGACTCCTTACGAGGGAAGCTTTCTTT	CASGGLLTREAFF
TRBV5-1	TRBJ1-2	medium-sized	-	TGCGCCAGCAGCTTCACAGGGATTGGCTACACCTTC	CASSFTGIGYTF
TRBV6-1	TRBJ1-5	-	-	TGTGCCAGCAAATTTTACTTAAGCAATCAGCCCCAGCATTTT	CASKFYLSNQPQHF
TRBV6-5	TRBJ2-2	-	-	TGTGCCAGCAGTAACGGTTTCGGGGAGCTGTTTTTT	CASSNGFGELFF
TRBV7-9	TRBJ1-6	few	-	TGTGCCAGCAGCTTAGCGACTAGCTCCTATAATTCACCCCTCCACTTT	CASSLATSSYNSPLHF
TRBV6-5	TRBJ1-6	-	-	TGTGCCAGCAGTTCGACGGGGGGCGGTTCACCCCTCCACTTT	CASSSTGGGSPLHF
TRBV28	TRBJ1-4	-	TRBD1	TGTGCCAGCAGTGCCTCCAGACAGGGGGGAAAACTGTTTTTT	CASSASRQGGKLFF
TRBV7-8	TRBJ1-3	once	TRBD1	TGTGCCAGCAGCACACAGGGGGCTGGAAACACCATATATTTT	CASSTQGAGNTIYF
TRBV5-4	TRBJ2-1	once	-	TGTGCCAGCAGCTGGGATACTAGCTCCTACAATGAGCAGTTCTTC	CASSWDTSSYNEQFF
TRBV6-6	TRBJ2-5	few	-	TGTGCCAGCAGTTCCCAGGGGAGCCAAGAGACCCAGTACTTC	CASSSQGSQETQYF
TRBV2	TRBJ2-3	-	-	TGTGCCAGCAGTGAGGAGCGGTCGAGAGATACGCAGTATTTT	CASSEERSRDTQYF
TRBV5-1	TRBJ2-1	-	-	TGCGCCAGCAGTGGGCTAGCGTTCAATGAGCAGTTCTTC	CASSGLAFNEQFF
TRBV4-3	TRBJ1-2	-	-	TGCGCCAGCAGCCGGGAAACCAGGGGCAACTATGGCTACACCTTC	CASSRETRGNYGYTF
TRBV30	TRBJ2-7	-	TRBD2	TGTGCCTGGAGTGGGGGACTAGCGTGGGAGCAGTACTTC	CAWSGGLAWEQYF
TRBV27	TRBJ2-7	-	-	TGTGCCAGCAGTTCCAAGCCTACCTACGAGCAGTACTTC	CASSSKPTYEQYF
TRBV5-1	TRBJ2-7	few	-	TGCGCCAGCAGTTATTCCGAGCAGTACTTC	CASSYSEQYF
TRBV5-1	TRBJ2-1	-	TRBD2	TGCGCCAGCAGCCAGGGGACTAGCGGGTACAATGAGCAGTTCTTC	CASSQGTSGYNEQFF